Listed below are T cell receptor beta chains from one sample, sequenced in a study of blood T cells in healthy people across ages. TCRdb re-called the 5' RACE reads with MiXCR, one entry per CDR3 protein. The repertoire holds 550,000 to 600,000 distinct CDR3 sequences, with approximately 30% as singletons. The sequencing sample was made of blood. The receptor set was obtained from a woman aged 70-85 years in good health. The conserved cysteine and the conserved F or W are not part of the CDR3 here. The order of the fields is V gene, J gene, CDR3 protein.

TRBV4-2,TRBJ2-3,ASSQDGRSTDTQY
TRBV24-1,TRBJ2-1,ATSPKTGLFDEQF
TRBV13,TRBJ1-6,ASSLRSSSYNSPLH
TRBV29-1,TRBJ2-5,SVGTSYQETQY
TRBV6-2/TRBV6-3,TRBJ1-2,ASSYGTGFHGYT
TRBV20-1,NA,SAADRDANEQF
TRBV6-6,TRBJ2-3,ASSPRVGSTQY
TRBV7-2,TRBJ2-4,ASSSKPSTGGRDKNIQY
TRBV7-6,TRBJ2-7,ASSSGSRGSYEQY
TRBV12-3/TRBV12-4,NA,ASSLAGRGTYNEQF
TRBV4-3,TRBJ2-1,ASSQDNLAGGLEQF
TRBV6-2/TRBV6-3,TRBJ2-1,ASSYALHPYNEQF
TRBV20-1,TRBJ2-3,SARDLAGARDTQY
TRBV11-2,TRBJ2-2,ASSLAVGDTGELF
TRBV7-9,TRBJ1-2,ASSHARNYGYT
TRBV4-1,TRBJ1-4,ASSQVVTGSEKLF
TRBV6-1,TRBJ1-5,ASTGTGGPVGQPQH
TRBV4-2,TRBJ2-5,ASSQEGTGPQETQY
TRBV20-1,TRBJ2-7,SARRAVSSYEQY
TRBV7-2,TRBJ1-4,ASSVRGDEKLF
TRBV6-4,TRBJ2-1,ASSDSSRLGGAPPSYNEQF
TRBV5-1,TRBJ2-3,ASSVYSRGSTDTQY
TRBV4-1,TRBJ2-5,ASSIGQGLGGTQY
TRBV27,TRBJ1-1,ASRDIMNTEAF
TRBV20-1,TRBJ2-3,SAPRGFGTDTQY